The present T cell receptor (beta chain) was sequenced within a study of T cell repertoires in cytomegalovirus infection. TCRdb passed the reads through MiXCR, listing each CDR3 protein once. The table lists tens of thousands of distinct CDR3 sequences, roughly a quarter of them singletons. This clonotype was found many times. Its antigen remains unknown. The receptor was derived from a human donor in good health (CMV status not recorded). Some clones in this sample may be carry-over from other donors' samples. The sample here was CD8+ T cells from cultured PBMCs, taken from culture after CMV antigen stimulation.

Here the CDR3 reads CASSQDPGGSNYGYTF. Written as DNA, the CDR3 is TGTGCCAGCAGCCAAGATCCAGGGGGGTCGAACTATGGCTACACCTTC. The rearrangement links TRBV4-2 to TRBJ1-2, with 7 bases that match TRBD1. This CDR3 contains 16 residues. V lost 0 bases and J lost 2; bases outside the gene matches: 6. Germline-derived CDR1 and CDR2 are LGHNA and YNFKEQ.